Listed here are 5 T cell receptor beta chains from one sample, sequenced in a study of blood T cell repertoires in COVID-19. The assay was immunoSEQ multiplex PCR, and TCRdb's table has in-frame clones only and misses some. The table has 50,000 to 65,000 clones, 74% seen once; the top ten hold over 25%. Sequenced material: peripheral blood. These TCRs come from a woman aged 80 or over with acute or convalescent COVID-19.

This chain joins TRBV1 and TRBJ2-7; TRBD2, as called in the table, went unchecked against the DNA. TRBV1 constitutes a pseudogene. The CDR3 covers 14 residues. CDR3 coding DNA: TGCACCAGCAGCCAGATGACTAGCGCCTACGAGCAGTACTTC. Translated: CTSSQMTSAYEQYF.

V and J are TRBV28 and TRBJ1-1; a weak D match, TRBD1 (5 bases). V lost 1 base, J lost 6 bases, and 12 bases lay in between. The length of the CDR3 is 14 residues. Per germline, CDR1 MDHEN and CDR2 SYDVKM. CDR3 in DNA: TGTGCCAGCAGTTTATCCAGGGTTTGGTCTGAAGCTTTCTTT. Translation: CASSLSRVWSEAFF.

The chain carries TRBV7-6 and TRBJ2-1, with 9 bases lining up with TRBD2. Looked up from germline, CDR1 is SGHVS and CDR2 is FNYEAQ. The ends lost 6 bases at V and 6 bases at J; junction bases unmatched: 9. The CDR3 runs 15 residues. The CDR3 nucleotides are TGTGCCAGCAGTTTAAGCGGGAGGATCTTCAATGAGCAGTTCTTC. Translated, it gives CASSLSGRIFNEQFF. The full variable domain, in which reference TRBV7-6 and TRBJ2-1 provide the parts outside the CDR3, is GAGVSQSPRYKVTKRGQDVALRCDPISGHVSLYWYRQALGQGPEFLTYFNYEAQQDKSGLPNDRFSAERPEGSISTLTIQRTEQRDSAMYRCASSLSGRIFNEQFFGPGTRLTVL.

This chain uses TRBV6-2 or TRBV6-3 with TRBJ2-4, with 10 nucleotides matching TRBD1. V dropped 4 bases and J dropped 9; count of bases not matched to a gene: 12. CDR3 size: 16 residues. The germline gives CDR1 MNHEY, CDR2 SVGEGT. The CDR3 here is CASSSRGQGGLGIQYF. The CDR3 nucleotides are TGTGCCAGCAGTTCCCGAGGACAGGGGGGATTGGGCATTCAGTACTTC.

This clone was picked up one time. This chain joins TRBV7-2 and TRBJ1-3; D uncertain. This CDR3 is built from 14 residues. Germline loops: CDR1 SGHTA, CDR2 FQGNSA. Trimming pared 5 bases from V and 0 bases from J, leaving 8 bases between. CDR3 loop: CASSPGVSGNTIYF. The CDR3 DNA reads TGTGCCAGCAGCCCCGGGGTCTCTGGAAACACCATATATTTT.